This is a list of T cell receptor beta chains from one sample in a study of blood T cell repertoires in COVID-19. TCRdb's copy holds only in-frame clones and misses some; the assay was immunoSEQ multiplex PCR. There are about 74,000 clones in the sample; 70% to 90% occur only once, and approximately 35% lies in the top ten. The sequenced sample consisted of peripheral blood. These receptors all stem from a man between 65 and 85 years old with acute or convalescent COVID-19. Each CDR3 is given with its conserved first and last residue.

j_call | v_call | cdr3_aa
TRBJ2-3 | TRBV14 | CASSPEAGWADTQYF
TRBJ2-2 | TRBV5-1 | CASIPSPGTGELFF
TRBJ2-2 | TRBV19 | CASSPLLADTGELFF
TRBJ1-2 | TRBV5-3 | CARSFYTGNYGYTF
TRBJ1-2 | TRBV5-1 | CASSLGQGRGGYTF
TRBJ2-3 | TRBV28 | CASSSRGEMDTQYF
TRBJ2-1 | TRBV6-2/TRBV6-3 | CASSYPTGLAGGGEQFF
TRBJ1-5 | TRBV27 | CASSFAGNQPQHF
TRBJ2-3 | TRBV6-6 | CASSPRTSGGTDTQYF
TRBJ1-5 | TRBV10-3 | CATMTGDHQPQHF
TRBJ2-3 | TRBV7-6 | CASSSKRATDTQYF
TRBJ1-2 | TRBV4-3 | CASSPDRAYGYTF
TRBJ2-6 | TRBV10-3 | CAISTGGFSSGANVLTF
TRBJ1-6 | TRBV6-6 | CASSPPGQGTAYNSPLHF
TRBJ2-2 | TRBV6-5 | CASSYRGQDNTGELFF
TRBJ1-1 | TRBV27 | CASTNDRGLWTEAFF
TRBJ2-3 | TRBV6-2/TRBV6-3 | CASSLAGEGTDTQYF
TRBJ2-1 | TRBV29-1 | CSVENLAGHSYNEQFF
TRBJ2-7 | TRBV3-1/TRBV3-2 | CASSQWEREGRSYEQYF
TRBJ1-1 | TRBV7-2 | CASSPDRVGPEAFF
TRBJ1-4 | TRBV6-6 | CASSRQGVRTNEKLFF
TRBJ2-3 | TRBV5-4 | CASSARQGSDTQYF
TRBJ1-2 | TRBV7-7 | CASSLAGPDLNYGYTF
TRBJ2-1 | TRBV11-2 | CASSLDRVARFF
TRBJ1-4 | TRBV18 | CASSPGEREKLFF
TRBJ1-4 | TRBV30 | CAWSEVAAGNEKLFF
TRBJ1-1 | TRBV28 | CASRRVTGTEAFF
TRBJ1-5 | TRBV9 | CASSVGAANQPQHF
TRBJ2-3 | TRBV5-1 | CASSLPSTSDTDTQYF
TRBJ1-6 | TRBV2 | CASSELGTGNSPLHF
TRBJ1-6 | TRBV13 | CASSRDRDSPLHF
TRBJ1-6 | TRBV18 | CASSPPQGTSPLHF
TRBJ2-7 | TRBV10-3 | CAISGSEGLREQYF
TRBJ2-3 | TRBV5-5 | CASSPGTSGGTDTQYF
TRBJ1-2 | TRBV7-8 | CASSLGTRGYGYTF
TRBJ2-3 | TRBV7-9 | CASSLGLAADTQYF
TRBJ1-1 | TRBV29-1 | CSAILVGEGFNTEAFF
TRBJ1-5 | TRBV18 | CASSPAGFSNQPQHF
TRBJ1-1 | TRBV25-1 | CASSPRLGGTEAFF
TRBJ1-4 | TRBV10-3 | CAISESDRTNEKLFF
TRBJ1-1 | TRBV10-3 | CAISRLTDTEAFF
TRBJ2-2 | TRBV7-3 | CASSLMTASGELFF